This T cell receptor (beta chain) appears in the sequencing data of a study of blood T cell repertoires in COVID-19. Study summary: Some COVID-19 samples were acute and others convalescent; all came from the United States, Italy and Spain. From T cells, B-cell-depleted T cells, or PBMCs came the material, which was cDNA or gDNA.

Authors' processing steps: Cell counts per sample came from amplifying reference gene primers. TCRdb's copy holds only in-frame clones and misses some; the assay was immunoSEQ multiplex PCR. The D gene and trimming were derived from the DNA, and the V and J assignments and clone size from that table. The sample carries some 80,000 clones, 85% recorded once. Seattle participants joined during active infection and were tracked over time. Germline values: CDR1 SNHLY, CDR2 FYNNEI. Trimming at V came to 4 bases and at J to 6 bases, leaving 7 bases not matched to a gene. This CDR3 region has 14 residues. What was sequenced was peripheral blood. The receptor comes from a man in his 60s with COVID-19, enrolled during active disease. V gene TRBV2 combines with J gene TRBJ1-2; 8 bases align to TRBD1. The CDR3 DNA is TGTGCCAGCAGTGTTGACAGGGGAGGGAATGGCTACACCTTC. Amino acids: CASSVDRGGNGYTF. The variable domain in full, with the rest retrieved from reference TRBV2 and TRBJ1-2, is EPEVTQTPSHQVTQMGQEVILRCVPISNHLYFYWYRQILGQKVEFLVSFYNNEISEKSEIFDDQFSVERPDGSNFTLKIRSTKLEDSAMYFCASSVDRGGNGYTFGSGTRLTVV.